These 17 T cell receptor beta chains were sequenced from one sample in a study of beta chain features in type 1 diabetes listed by TCRdb under 2018. Library generation was performed with the immunoSEQ multiplex PCR assay. The High Capacity cDNA Reverse Transcription Kit was used to reverse transcribe all of the isolated RNA, meaning that expressed TCRB transcripts were what got sequenced. Held by TCRdb, this immuneACCESS table contains in-frame sequences only and omits some clones. Under half of the omission traces to an unresolved V gene where checked; the cause of the rest is unknown. Here the sample has 600,000 to 700,000 clones; 9.5% to 15% occur a single time. Over 0.1% of the sample is held by the ten biggest clonotypes. Paper-wide results and their limitations: In all four CD4+ subsets, TCRB CDR3 length was moderately but significantly shorter in type 1 diabetes patients.

These TCRs' antigens remain unknown. Material for sequencing was naive CD4+ T cells from blood. What the cell subset or site label conveys for this sample: true naive CD4+ T cells. The receptors here all came from a man aged 30 to 39 with type 1 diabetes.

This clone was seen only a few times. Here the CDR3 reads CASRNRYGSYEQYF. As DNA, the CDR3 is TGTGCCAGCAGGAACCGGTACGGCTCCTACGAGCAGTACTTC. The chain links TRBV6-5 to TRBJ2-7; no definite D call. From germline, CDR1 is MNHEY and CDR2 SVGAGI. V dropped 6 bases and J dropped 0 bases, with 12 bases sitting between them. The CDR3 runs to 14 residues.

Comments on this clone: Other DNA sequences in this sample translate to the same CDR3. The gene calls are TRBV7-9 and TRBJ1-4; 10 nucleotides agree with TRBD1. Germline CDR1 and CDR2: SEHNR and FQNEAQ (reference sequence). V lost 4 bases to trimming and J lost 8 bases; unmatched junction nucleotides: 4. The CDR3 extends over 14 amino acids. CDR3 amino acids: CASSSGQGWEKLFF. The CDR3 nucleotides read TGTGCCAGCAGCTCGGGACAGGGGTGGGAAAAACTGTTTTTT.

This chain links TRBV7-2 with TRBJ2-3; TRBD1 or TRBD2 may be the D gene (5 bases each). Germline V gene lookup returns CDR1 SGHTA and CDR2 FQGNSA. V lost 1 base to trimming and J lost 4 bases, with 15 bases between them. This CDR3 contains 16 residues. CDR3 in DNA: TGTGCCAGCAGCTTAGTCTCGGTCCAGGGAGCAGATACGCAGTATTTT. This gives the protein CASSLVSVQGADTQYF. The whole variable domain, remainder taken from reference TRBV7-2 and TRBJ2-3, is GAGVSQSPSNKVTEKGKDVELRCDPISGHTALYWYRQSLGQGLEFLIYFQGNSAPDKSGLPSDRFSAERTGGSVSTLTIQRTQQEDSAVYLCASSLVSVQGADTQYFGPGTRLTVL.

This clone has only a few counts. The J gene is TRBJ2-1, the V gene TRBV30, with TRBD1 identical over 8 bases. CDR1 is GTSNPN and CDR2 is SVGIG in the germline V gene (reference sequence). The CDR3 runs to 12 residues. After removal of 2 bases from V and 7 bases from J, the junction contained 1 base not matched to a gene. The CDR3 DNA reads TGTGCCTGGAGTCGACAGGGGAATGAGCAGTTCTTC. As protein: CAWSRQGNEQFF.

The chain joins TRBV5-4 to TRBJ2-3, with D possibly matching TRBD1 (6 bases). This CDR3 comprises 15 residues. The germline CDR1 and CDR2 sequences are SGHNT and YYREEE (reference sequence). With 5 bases removed from V and 3 bases from J, the gap between germline ends came to 16 bases. CDR3 protein: CASRPSGVGTDTQYF. CDR3 sequence (DNA): TGTGCCAGCAGACCATCAGGGGTGGGTACAGATACGCAGTATTTT.

The table lists this clone with a few counts. The CDR3 DNA reads TGTGCCAGCCACAAGTCGGGGTACGATGGCTACACCTTC. As protein: CASHKSGYDGYTF. The V and J genes are TRBV5-6 and TRBJ1-2; D gene unclear. The germline V gene has CDR1 SGHDT and CDR2 YYEEEE. Trimming removed 7 bases at V and 6 bases at J, with 16 bases between. This CDR3 region has 13 residues.

The chain uses TRBV18 and TRBJ1-1, with D perhaps matching TRBD1 (5 bases). V was clipped by 3 bases and J by 11 bases, with 28 bases between them. From germline, CDR1 is KGHSH and CDR2 LQKENI. The CDR3 contains 17 residues. Written as DNA, the CDR3 is TGTGCCAGCTCACCTCTACCACACCTCATACGAGGGGCTCCGGCTTTCTTT. Protein: CASSPLPHLIRGAPAFF.

The chain combines TRBV28 with TRBJ1-2, with 9 bases that match TRBD1. The CDR3 is made up of 13 amino acids. Germline loops: CDR1 MDHEN, CDR2 SYDVKM. V lost 5 bases, J lost 13 bases, and 11 bases stayed unmatched. The CDR3 DNA is TGTGCCAGCAGTGCTGGACAGGGGCCTGCATCCACCTTC. Translated: CASSAGQGPASTF.

This chain joins TRBV14 and TRBJ2-7; D is undetermined. Trimming stripped 2 bases from V and 8 bases from J, with 7 bases between. Germline lookup yields CDR1 SGHDN and CDR2 FVKESK. This CDR3 is built from 11 residues. The CDR3 bases are TGTGCCAGCAGCCAAACACTGAAGCAGTACTTC. As protein: CASSQTLKQYF.

This clone occurred a few times. The chain couples TRBV19 to TRBJ1-2, with unresolved D. In germline, CDR1 is LNHDA, CDR2 SQIVND (reference sequence). This CDR3 contains 15 residues. V lost 6 bases and J lost 2, with 16 bases in between. The DNA of the CDR3 is TGTGCCAGTAGCTTGGTCGTCAGCTTCAACTATGGCTACACCTTC. It yields the protein CASSLVVSFNYGYTF.

The chain combines TRBV7-9 with TRBJ2-5, with D perhaps matching TRBD2 (6 bases). The CDR3 is made up of 14 amino acids. CDR1 and CDR2 (germline): SEHNR, FQNEAQ (reference sequence). Trimming shortened V by 5 bases and J by 1 base, and 11 bases separated the two germline ends. The CDR3 loop is CASSMNSGQETQYF. The CDR3 region has the DNA TGTGCCAGCAGCATGAATAGCGGCCAAGAGACCCAGTACTTC. Together with reference TRBV7-9 and TRBJ2-5, the CDR3 gives the full variable domain: DTGVSQNPRHKITKRGQNVTFRCDPISEHNRLYWYRQTLGQGPEFLTYFQNEAQLEKSRLLSDRFSAERPKGSFSTLEIQRTEQGDSAMYLCASSMNSGQETQYFGPGTRLLVL.

This clone occurred a few times. The chain carries TRBV10-3 and TRBJ2-1, with TRBD2 matching 12 bases. V shed 11 bases and J 2 bases; nucleotides not matched to a gene: 10. CDR3 length equals 16 residues. CDR1 is ENHRY and CDR2 is SYGVKD in the germline V gene. The CDR3 is CAASGGETLTYNEQFF. In nucleotides, the CDR3 is TGTGCCGCTAGCGGGGGGGAGACATTGACCTACAATGAGCAGTTCTTC.

The chain links TRBV15 to TRBJ1-3, with no clear D. This CDR3 spans 16 amino acids. In germline, CDR1 is LNHNV, CDR2 YYDKDF (reference sequence). Deletions cut 1 base from V and 0 bases from J, with 10 bases between. The CDR3 bases are TGTGCCACCAGCAGAGCACCCGATGTCTCTGGAAACACCATATATTTT. Amino acid sequence: CATSRAPDVSGNTIYF.

There are a few counts of this clone. The chain recombines TRBV18 with TRBJ1-5; maybe TRBD1 (5 bases). The CDR3 runs to 15 residues. V dropped 4 bases and J dropped 1 base, with 11 bases sitting between them. Germline V CDR1 and CDR2: KGHSH, LQKENI. CDR3 nucleotides: TGTGCCAGCTCACGGGCGGGGGAGAGCAATCAGCCCCAGCATTTT. It codes for CASSRAGESNQPQHF.

Points on this clone: The identical CDR3 is also encoded by other nucleotide sequences in the sample. The V call is TRBV7-2, the J call TRBJ2-2; D might be TRBD2 (5 bases). This CDR3 has 14 residues. CDR1 SGHTA and CDR2 FQGNSA come from the germline V gene. V was trimmed by 6 bases and J by 3 bases, leaving 11 bases between them. The DNA of the CDR3 is TGTGCCAGCAGGGGAGCCGGACACACCGGGGAGCTGTTTTTT. It translates to CASRGAGHTGELFF.

This clone was counted a few times. The chain carries TRBV6-5 and TRBJ2-7; 10 nucleotides line up with TRBD1. Per the germline V gene, CDR1 is MNHEY and CDR2 is SVGAGI. The CDR3 spans 14 residues. Trimming cost V 6 bases and J 3 bases; bases outside gene matches: 5. For the CDR3, the DNA is TGTGCCAGCAGAGGACAGGGGGGTGTCTACGAGCAGTACTTC. Amino acid sequence: CASRGQGGVYEQYF.

This clone was seen more than once but under ten times. This chain connects TRBV9 to TRBJ2-5; 8 bases agree with TRBD1. Germline trimming cut 6 bases from V and 1 base from J; bases unmatched to any gene: 11. From germline, CDR1 is SGDLS and CDR2 YYNGEE. The CDR3 consists of 16 residues. In DNA, the CDR3 is TGTGCCAGCAACCCAAACGGACAGGGACTCCAAGAGACCCAGTACTTC. This gives the protein CASNPNGQGLQETQYF.